The 5 T cell receptor beta chains presented below share a single source sample, sequenced in a study of T cell repertoires in cytomegalovirus infection. These receptors are not linked to any known antigen. TCRdb analysed the reads with MiXCR anew, one entry per CDR3 protein. The repertoire holds some 130,000 distinct CDR3 sequences, with 20% to 30% as singletons. Sample: PBMCs, sequenced either directly or after in vitro stimulation (not recorded which). All receptors come from a human donor in good health (CMV status not recorded). Some clones in this sample may be carry-over from other donors' samples.

This clonotype was recorded once. The genes are TRBV10-3 and TRBJ2-1, with 11 bases lining up with TRBD2. In germline, CDR1 is ENHRY, CDR2 SYGVKD. CDR3 length: 16 amino acids. The V gene end was trimmed by 0 bases and the J gene end by 9 bases; junction bases not matched to a gene: 7. In DNA form, the CDR3 reads TGTGCCATCAGTGAGTCGGGGATACTAGCGGGAGTTGAGCAGTTCTTC. Translation gives CAISESGILAGVEQFF.

V usage is TRBV6-6 and J usage is TRBJ1-1, with no clear D. CDR3 size: 13 residues. Trimming pared 2 bases from V and 1 base from J, leaving 5 bases between. Germline CDR1 is MNHNY and CDR2 is SVGAGI (reference sequence). The CDR3 reads CASSYKPNTEAFF. The CDR3 DNA sequence: TGTGCCAGCAGTTACAAGCCGAACACTGAAGCTTTCTTT.

The chain has TRBV15 and TRBJ2-1; tentatively, D is TRBD2 (5 bases). Trimming cost V 1 base and J 4 bases, with 14 bases left between them. CDR3 size: 16 residues. The germline CDR1 and CDR2 sequences are LNHNV and YYDKDF (reference sequence). CDR3 nucleotide sequence: TGTGCCACCAGCAGAGGAGGAATACTAGGATACAATGAGCAGTTCTTC. It specifies CATSRGGILGYNEQFF.

This clonotype has ten or more counts. V usage is TRBV9 and J usage is TRBJ2-6, with TRBD1 matching over 7 bases. V lost 4 bases, J lost 0 bases, and 7 bases stayed unmatched. Per the germline V gene, CDR1 is SGDLS and CDR2 is YYNGEE. This CDR3 has 17 residues. CDR3 coding DNA: TGTGCCAGCAGCACCGTGACAGGGAGCTCTGGGGCCAACGTCCTGACTTTC. The encoded protein is CASSTVTGSSGANVLTF. The full variable domain, rest sourced from reference TRBV9 and TRBJ2-6, is DSGVTQTPKHLITATGQRVTLRCSPRSGDLSVYWYQQSLDQGLQFLIQYYNGEERAKGNILERFSAQQFPDLHSELNLSSLELGDSALYFCASSTVTGSSGANVLTFGAGSRLTVL.

This clonotype was observed many times. V gene TRBV4-3 combines with J gene TRBJ1-2; TRBD1 might be the D (5 bases). The CDR3 loop spans 16 amino acids. Trimming took 0 bases from V and 7 from J, leaving 18 bases between them. Germline assignment: CDR1 LGHNA and CDR2 YSLEER. The CDR3 bases are TGCGCCAGCAGCCAAGATGTGGGACTTTACGGGAGTGGCTACACCTTC. This codes for CASSQDVGLYGSGYTF.